The TCR beta chain described here comes from a study of neoadjuvant anti-PD-1 for oral cavity cancer. On the study more broadly: Before surgery, most patients got three to four biweekly 3 mg/kg nivolumab doses.

The germline CDR1 and CDR2 sequences are SGHRS and YFSETQ. This CDR3 has 15 amino acids. Trimming took 4 bases from V and 0 from J, leaving 10 bases between them. Sample time point: after neoadjuvant nivolumab, at surgical resection. The patients had HPV-negative, locally advanced oral cavity squamous cell carcinoma. Blood cells were analyzed directly, without culture or expansion. Blood libraries mostly used around 0.45 ug genomic DNA, six replicates each. Some clones are missing from TCRdb's copy, which holds only in-frame ones; the method was immunoSEQ multiplex PCR. The table has over 65,000 clones, around 85% seen once.

This sequence joins TRBV5-1 and TRBJ1-4; D remains unclear. The sequencing used PBMCs, collected after nivolumab (anti-PD-1) treatment. The TCR originated in a person aged 35 to 85 with oral cavity squamous cell carcinoma. The CDR3 sequence is CASSAQQATNEKLFF. In DNA form, the CDR3 reads TGCGCCAGCAGCGCCCAGCAAGCAACTAATGAAAAACTGTTTTTT. The complete variable domain, with remaining parts taken from reference TRBV5-1 and TRBJ1-4, reads KAGVTQTPRYLIKTRGQQVTLSCSPISGHRSVSWYQQTPGQGLQFLFEYFSETQRNKGNFPGRFSGRQFSNSRSEMNVSTLELGDSALYLCASSAQQATNEKLFFGSGTQLSVL.